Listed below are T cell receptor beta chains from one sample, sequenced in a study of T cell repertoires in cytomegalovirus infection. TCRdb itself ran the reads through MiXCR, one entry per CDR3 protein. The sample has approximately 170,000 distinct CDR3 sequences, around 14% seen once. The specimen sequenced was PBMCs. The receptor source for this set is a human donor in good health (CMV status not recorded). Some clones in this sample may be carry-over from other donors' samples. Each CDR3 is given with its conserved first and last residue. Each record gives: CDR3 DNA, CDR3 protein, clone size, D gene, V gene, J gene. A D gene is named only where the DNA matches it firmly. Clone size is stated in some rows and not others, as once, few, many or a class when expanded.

TGTGCCAGCAGCATCCGACCAGGGGTCAATCAGCCCCAGCATTTT,CASSIRPGVNQPQHF,many,-,TRBV7-2,TRBJ1-5
TGCAGTGCGGCTAGACTAGCGGGGGTCAATGAGCAGTTCTTC,CSAARLAGVNEQFF,few,TRBD2,TRBV20-1,TRBJ2-1
TGTGCCAGCAGCATGGACAGGTTCACAGATACGCAGTATTTT,CASSMDRFTDTQYF,many,TRBD1,TRBV11-3,TRBJ2-3
TGTGCCAGCAGCCCGCAGGGAGGGGCCGGGGAGCTGTTTTTT,CASSPQGGAGELFF,many,TRBD2,TRBV7-2,TRBJ2-2
TGCAGCGCCGGGGGACTGGCGGGGGGAACTCAAGAGACCCAGTACTTC,CSAGGLAGGTQETQYF,-,TRBD2,TRBV29-1,TRBJ2-5
TGTGCCAGCAGTTTCGACAGACCGAACACTGAAGCTTTCTTT,CASSFDRPNTEAFF,many,-,TRBV28,TRBJ1-1
TGTGCCAGCAGCGATGGCACAGGGGTTGCCCAGCATTTT,CASSDGTGVAQHF,-,TRBD1,TRBV2,TRBJ1-5
TGTGCCAGCAGTTTCGACAGCTCTGGAAACACCATATATTTT,CASSFDSSGNTIYF,many,-,TRBV12-3/TRBV12-4,TRBJ1-3
TGTGCCAGCAGCCCGAGCCCGGCAGGTGGAAACACCATATATTTT,CASSPSPAGGNTIYF,-,-,TRBV7-9,TRBJ1-3
TGCAGCGCCGATACTGGGGCCAACGTCCTGACTTTC,CSADTGANVLTF,few,-,TRBV29-1,TRBJ2-6
TGTGCCAGCAGGACGGGGAACACTGAAGCTTTCTTT,CASRTGNTEAFF,many,-,TRBV6-1,TRBJ1-1
TGTGCCAGCAGGAAGACAATTAGCGGGAGGAGCAGCTACGAGCAGTACTTC,CASRKTISGRSSYEQYF,-,TRBD2,TRBV6-2/TRBV6-3,TRBJ2-7
TGCAGCGCGAGTACAGGGAACTATGGCTACACCTTC,CSASTGNYGYTF,-,-,TRBV29-1,TRBJ1-2
TGTGCCACCAGTGTCCTCCCGGGACAGCGCAATCAGCCCCAGCATTTT,CATSVLPGQRNQPQHF,-,TRBD1,TRBV24-1,TRBJ1-5
TGCAGTGCTACAGGAGGGGGGGCCGGAGAGACCCAGTACTTC,CSATGGGAGETQYF,few,-,TRBV20-1,TRBJ2-5
TGTGCCAGCTCACCTACCGTTGACAGGAACACTGAAGCTTTCTTT,CASSPTVDRNTEAFF,few,-,TRBV18,TRBJ1-1
TGTGCCAGCAGCTCGGACGGCGGAGAGGAAAAACTGTTTTTT,CASSSDGGEEKLFF,-,-,TRBV28,TRBJ1-4
TGTGCCAGCAAAGGACAGGGAGGGAACACTGAAGCTTTCTTT,CASKGQGGNTEAFF,-,TRBD1,TRBV6-5,TRBJ1-1
TGTGCCAGCAGTTTAAATGGGGCAAACACTGAAGCTTTCTTT,CASSLNGANTEAFF,few,-,TRBV28,TRBJ1-1
TGTGCCAGCAGCCACGGTAGGGTGAACACTGAAGCTTTCTTT,CASSHGRVNTEAFF,-,-,TRBV14,TRBJ1-1
TGTGCCAGCAGACGTGGACAGGGGGCGTTTAATGAAAAACTGTTTTTT,CASRRGQGAFNEKLFF,many,TRBD1,TRBV7-8,TRBJ1-4
TGCGCCAGCAGCCAAGATTTTAACAGGATGAACACTGAAGCTTTCTTT,CASSQDFNRMNTEAFF,many,-,TRBV4-1,TRBJ1-1
TGTGCCAGCAGTGAAAGACAGCTCTCTGGGGCCAACGTCCTGACTTTC,CASSERQLSGANVLTF,many,-,TRBV6-1,TRBJ2-6
TGTGCCAGCAGCTTTGGGGGGCGCCTGAACACTGAAGCTTTCTTT,CASSFGGRLNTEAFF,-,-,TRBV7-9,TRBJ1-1
TGTGCCAGTAGTATAGGTATTCGGGTCACTGAAGCTTTCTTT,CASSIGIRVTEAFF,many,-,TRBV19,TRBJ1-1
TGCAGCGCCCTGGCACCGGGGGACACTGAAGCTTTCTTT,CSALAPGDTEAFF,-,-,TRBV29-1,TRBJ1-1
TGTGCCAGCAGCTTAGGGAAGGACAGCCCTAACTTC,CASSLGKDSPNF,few,-,TRBV7-2,TRBJ2-4
TGTGCCAGCTCACCGGGGACTGAAGCTTTCTTT,CASSPGTEAFF,-,-,TRBV18,TRBJ1-1
TGTGCCAGCATGGGCAGTGTCTATGGCTACACCTTC,CASMGSVYGYTF,-,-,TRBV25-1,TRBJ1-2
TGCAGTGTTCCCCTCACCTCTCGCTACGAGCAGTACTTC,CSVPLTSRYEQYF,-,-,TRBV20-1,TRBJ2-7
TGTGCCAGCAGTCCGGGACAGGGGTTTTACGAGCAGTACTTC,CASSPGQGFYEQYF,many,TRBD1,TRBV6-5,TRBJ2-7
TGTGCCAGTAGAACGAGCCTGAACACTGAAGCTTTCTTT,CASRTSLNTEAFF,-,-,TRBV19,TRBJ1-1
TGTGCCAGTATAGGACAGGCGAACACTGAAGCTTTCTTT,CASIGQANTEAFF,few,TRBD1,TRBV28,TRBJ1-1
TGTGCCATCAGTGACCTCCGAGCAGGGACGGACAATGAGCAGTTCTTC,CAISDLRAGTDNEQFF,once,-,TRBV10-3,TRBJ2-1
TGTGCCAGCGGGGGACTAGCGGGAGCGTTGGAGACCCAGTACTTC,CASGGLAGALETQYF,-,TRBD2,TRBV19,TRBJ2-5
TGCAGCGTTGGGCAGGGTCGAGGCACTGAAGCTTTCTTT,CSVGQGRGTEAFF,few,-,TRBV29-1,TRBJ1-1
TGCAGCGTTGCGCAGGGGGGTACCTACGAGCAGTACTTC,CSVAQGGTYEQYF,few,-,TRBV29-1,TRBJ2-7
TGCAGTGCCCCCCCCCGGAACTCCTACGAGCAGTACTTC,CSAPPRNSYEQYF,few,-,TRBV20-1,TRBJ2-7
TGTGCCAGCAGCTTAAGTAGCTACTATGGCTACACCTTC,CASSLSSYYGYTF,few,-,TRBV7-9,TRBJ1-2
TGTGCCAGCAGCTCCGCGTCGGCGGGGGGTAATGAGCAGTTCTTC,CASSSASAGGNEQFF,few,TRBD2,TRBV28,TRBJ2-1
TGTGCCAGCAGACAGGGAGGGGACTATGGCTACACCTTC,CASRQGGDYGYTF,few,-,TRBV27,TRBJ1-2
TGCAGCGGGGGGACTAGCGGGACGAACACCGGGGAGCTGTTTTTT,CSGGTSGTNTGELFF,-,TRBD2,TRBV29-1,TRBJ2-2
TGCAGTGCTAGGTTAACAGGGTTTTACGAGCAGTACTTC,CSARLTGFYEQYF,few,-,TRBV20-1,TRBJ2-7
TGTGCCAGCAGTCTGACAGGGGGCCTTAGAACCACAGATACGCAGTATTTT,CASSLTGGLRTTDTQYF,-,TRBD1,TRBV12-3/TRBV12-4,TRBJ2-3
TGCGCCAGCAGCCCAGACCCAGGTGGGGGTTCCTACGAGCAGTACTTC,CASSPDPGGGSYEQYF,few,-,TRBV4-1,TRBJ2-7
TGCGCCAGCAGCCCCGCCGGAGATACGCAGTATTTT,CASSPAGDTQYF,few,-,TRBV5-1,TRBJ2-3
TGTGCCAGCAGCTTAGATCGATGGGAAGAAAAACTGTTTTTT,CASSLDRWEEKLFF,many,-,TRBV7-2,TRBJ1-4
TGCAGCGTTGATTTTTCAGATACGCAGTATTTT,CSVDFSDTQYF,-,-,TRBV29-1,TRBJ2-3
TGCGCCAGCAGTCACCCCCGGACAGAGTCCTACAATGAGCAGTTCTTC,CASSHPRTESYNEQFF,few,-,TRBV23-1,TRBJ2-1
TGCGCCAGCAGCTCCGGACAGGGACGGCAGTACTTC,CASSSGQGRQYF,-,TRBD1,TRBV5-1,TRBJ2-7
TGTGCCAGCAGTGAGGAGCCCGGATACAATGAGCAGTTCTTC,CASSEEPGYNEQFF,many,-,TRBV6-1,TRBJ2-1
TGTGCCAGCAGACTAAATTTAAACCCTTCCCCCATTCATGACGAGCAGTACTTC,CASRLNLNPSPIHDEQYF,many,-,TRBV28,TRBJ2-7